Sequencing of this TCR beta chain was carried out in a study of T cell clonotyping in hematopoietic cell transplantation. Broader study findings: No sorting was done, leaving CD4 and CD8 contributions mixed. At the given depth, recipient repertoires were over 95% de novo clonotypes.

Profiled with immunoSEQ multiplex PCR; TCRdb holds only in-frame clones, not every one. The sample shows some 35,000 clones, roughly 94% of them seen only once. About this clone itself: No antigen is known for it.

Time point given: recipient sample about 28 days before transplant, after cytoreduction. The V and J ends lost 10 bases and 9 bases respectively, with 15 bases between them. Germline CDR1 reads ENHRY; CDR2 reads SYGVKD. The CDR3 extends over 12 amino acids. Sequenced material: peripheral blood mononuclear cells, taken before stem cell transplant. V and J are TRBV10-3 and TRBJ2-2; unclear D gene. The receptor comes from a man aged 40-49 years with chronic myeloid leukemia. Some clones in this sample may be carry-over from other donors' samples. In nucleotides, the CDR3 is TGTGCCACCGCAGGATATCAGAGGGAGCTGTTTTTT. It specifies CATAGYQRELFF.